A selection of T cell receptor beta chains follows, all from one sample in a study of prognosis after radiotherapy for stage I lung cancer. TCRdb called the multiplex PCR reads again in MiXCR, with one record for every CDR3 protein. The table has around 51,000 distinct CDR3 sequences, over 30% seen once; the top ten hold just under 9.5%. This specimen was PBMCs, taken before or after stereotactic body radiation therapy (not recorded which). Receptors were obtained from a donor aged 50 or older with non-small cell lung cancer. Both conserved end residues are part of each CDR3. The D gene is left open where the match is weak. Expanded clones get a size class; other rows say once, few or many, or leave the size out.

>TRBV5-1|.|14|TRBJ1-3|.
CASSLADRGNTIYF
TGCGCCAGCAGCTTGGCCGACAGAGGAAACACCATATATTTT
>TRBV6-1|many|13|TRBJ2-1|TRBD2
CASRPSGINEQFF
TGTGCCAGCAGGCCTAGCGGGATCAATGAGCAGTTCTTC
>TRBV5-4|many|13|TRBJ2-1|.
CASSQGLPGVQFF
TGTGCCAGCAGCCAGGGACTCCCGGGGGTGCAGTTCTTC
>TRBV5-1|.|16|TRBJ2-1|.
CASSLSGLGGYNEQFF
TGCGCCAGCAGCTTGTCCGGTCTAGGCGGCTACAATGAGCAGTTCTTC
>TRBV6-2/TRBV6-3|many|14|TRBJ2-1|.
CASSSKLLQGEQFF
TGTGCCAGCAGTTCGAAGCTCCTCCAGGGTGAGCAGTTCTTC
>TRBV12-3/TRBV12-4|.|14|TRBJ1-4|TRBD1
CASTRGGRNEKLFF
TGTGCCAGCACCAGGGGGGGGCGCAATGAAAAACTGTTTTTT
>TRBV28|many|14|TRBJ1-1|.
CASSLGLLNTEAFF
TGTGCCAGCAGCCTGGGACTGTTGAACACTGAAGCTTTCTTT
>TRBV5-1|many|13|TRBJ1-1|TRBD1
CASSFDRGTEAFF
TGCGCCAGCAGCTTTGACAGGGGTACCGAAGCTTTCTTT
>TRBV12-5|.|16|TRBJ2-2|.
CSSVLPGVGITGELFF
TGTTCTAGTGTTCTCCCCGGCGTAGGAATTACCGGGGAGCTGTTTTTT
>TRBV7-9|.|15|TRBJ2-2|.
CASSLSARVTGELFF
TGTGCCAGCAGCTTATCTGCGCGAGTCACGGGGGAGCTGTTTTTT
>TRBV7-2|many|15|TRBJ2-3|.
CASSLESGPSYTQYF
TGTGCCAGCAGCTTGGAGTCGGGCCCCTCCTATACGCAGTATTTT
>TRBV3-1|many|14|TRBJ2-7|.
CASSRAIGTLEQYF
TGTGCCAGCAGTCGAGCGATAGGGACCCTCGAGCAGTACTTC
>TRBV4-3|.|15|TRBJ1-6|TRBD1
CASSLGTGGNSPLHF
TGCGCCAGCAGCCTGGGGACAGGGGGCAATTCACCCCTCCACTTT
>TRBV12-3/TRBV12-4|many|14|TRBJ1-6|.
CASRRGDNNSPLHF
TGTGCCAGCAGAAGGGGGGATAATAATTCACCCCTCCACTTT
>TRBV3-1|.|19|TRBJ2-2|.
CASSHADGFWLGDTGELFF
TGTGCCAGCAGCCATGCCGACGGTTTTTGGTTAGGTGACACCGGGGAGCTGTTTTTT
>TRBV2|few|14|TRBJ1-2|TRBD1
CASRRTGDSYGYTF
TGTGCCAGCAGACGAACAGGGGACTCCTATGGCTACACCTTC
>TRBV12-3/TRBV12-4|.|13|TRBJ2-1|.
CASSSRGYNEQFF
TGTGCCAGCAGTTCTCGGGGTTACAATGAGCAGTTCTTC
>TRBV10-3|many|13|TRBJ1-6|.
CAHQSGFSSPLHF
TGTGCCCATCAAAGCGGGTTTAGCTCACCCCTCCACTTT
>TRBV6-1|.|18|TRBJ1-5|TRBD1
CARRPAQGARIDDQPQHF
TGTGCCAGAAGACCGGCCCAGGGGGCGCGGATCGACGATCAGCCCCAGCATTTT
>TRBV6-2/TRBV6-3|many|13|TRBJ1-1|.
CASSYSGGTEAFF
TGTGCCAGCAGTTACTCGGGGGGGACTGAAGCTTTCTTT
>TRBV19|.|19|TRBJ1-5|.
CASSTFSGKRKLGNQPQHF
TGTGCAAGTAGTACCTTCTCAGGGAAAAGGAAGCTGGGCAATCAGCCCCAGCATTTT
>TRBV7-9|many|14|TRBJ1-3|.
CASGKEISGNTIYF
TGTGCCAGCGGAAAGGAGATCTCTGGAAACACCATATATTTT
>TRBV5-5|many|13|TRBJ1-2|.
CASSLNYPYGYTF
TGTGCCAGCAGCCTGAATTATCCCTATGGCTACACCTTC
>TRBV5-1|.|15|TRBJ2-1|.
CASSDGTVSYNEQFF
TGCGCCAGCAGCGACGGGACTGTCTCCTACAATGAGCAGTTCTTC
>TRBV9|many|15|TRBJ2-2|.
CASSVGATYTGELFF
TGTGCCAGCAGCGTAGGGGCGACTTACACCGGGGAGCTGTTTTTT
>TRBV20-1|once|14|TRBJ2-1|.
CSARCPSVGREQFF
TGCAGTGCTAGATGTCCCTCGGTAGGCAGGGAGCAGTTCTTC
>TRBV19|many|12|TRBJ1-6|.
CASRRQHSPLHF
TGTGCCAGTAGACGACAGCATTCACCCCTCCACTTT
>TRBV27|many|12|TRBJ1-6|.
CASSFGGSPLHF
TGTGCCAGCAGTTTCGGGGGCTCACCCCTCCACTTT
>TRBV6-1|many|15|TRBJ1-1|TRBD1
CASSRQGNLDTEAFF
TGTGCCAGCAGCCGACAGGGTAATTTGGACACTGAAGCTTTCTTT
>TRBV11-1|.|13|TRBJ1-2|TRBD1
CSSSPKDRDGYTF
TGTTCCAGCAGCCCGAAAGACAGGGATGGCTACACCTTC
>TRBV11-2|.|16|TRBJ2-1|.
CASSLHFAGSYNEQFF
TGTGCCAGCAGCTTACATTTCGCGGGATCCTACAATGAGCAGTTCTTC